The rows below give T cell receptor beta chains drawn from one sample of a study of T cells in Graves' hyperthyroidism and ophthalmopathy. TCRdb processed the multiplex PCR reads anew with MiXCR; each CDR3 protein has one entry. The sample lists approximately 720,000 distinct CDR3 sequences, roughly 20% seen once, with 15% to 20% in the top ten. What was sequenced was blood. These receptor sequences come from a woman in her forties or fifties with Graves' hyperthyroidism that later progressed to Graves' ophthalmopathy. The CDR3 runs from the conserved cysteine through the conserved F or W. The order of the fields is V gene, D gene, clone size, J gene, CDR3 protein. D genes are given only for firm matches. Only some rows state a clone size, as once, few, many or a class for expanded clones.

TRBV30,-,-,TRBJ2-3,CAWSAGRVGGTDTQYF
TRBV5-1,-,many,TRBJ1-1,CASSLVLGAGTEAFF
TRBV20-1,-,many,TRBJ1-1,CSAKGEIDTEAFF
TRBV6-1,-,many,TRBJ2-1,CASSEALGENEQFF
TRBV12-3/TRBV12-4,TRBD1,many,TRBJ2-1,CASSNPGQGTSGVIYNEQFF
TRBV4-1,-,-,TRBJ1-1,CASSPMEGSENTEAFF
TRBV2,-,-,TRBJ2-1,CASSEAMQLGGSYNEQFF
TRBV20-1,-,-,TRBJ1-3,CSAAISSGNTIYF
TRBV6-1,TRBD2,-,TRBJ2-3,CASSGLAGGPSTDTQYF
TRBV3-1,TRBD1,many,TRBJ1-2,CASSQGGTGDYGYTF
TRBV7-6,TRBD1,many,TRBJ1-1,CASSLGRGQGEAFF
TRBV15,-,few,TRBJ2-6,CATSLKKFGRSSGANVLTF
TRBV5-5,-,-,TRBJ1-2,CASSLYSDGDYGYTF
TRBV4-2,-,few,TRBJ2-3,CASSQGTDTDTQYF
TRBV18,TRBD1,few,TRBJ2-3,CASSRRPGTGVTHSTDTQYF
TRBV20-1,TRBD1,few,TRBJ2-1,CSVVPGQGAKYNEQFF
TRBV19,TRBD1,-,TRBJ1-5,CASSRGAGGQPQHF
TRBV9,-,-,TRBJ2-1,CASSPRLGMHEQFF
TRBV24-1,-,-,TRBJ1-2,CATSDLGKPYGYTF
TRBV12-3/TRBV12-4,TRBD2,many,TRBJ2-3,CASRRLAGRVADTQYF
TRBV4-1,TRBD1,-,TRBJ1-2,CASSPGTGQYGYTF
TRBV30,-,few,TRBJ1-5,CAWQGFGNQPQHF
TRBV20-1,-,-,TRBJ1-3,CSARDPSGPGNTIYF
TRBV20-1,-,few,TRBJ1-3,CSAGDSGTPGNTIYF
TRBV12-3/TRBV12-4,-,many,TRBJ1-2,CASSPTGTPNTF
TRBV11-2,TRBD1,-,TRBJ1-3,CASSSGQGARGNTIYF
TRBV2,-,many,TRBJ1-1,CASSGGFEAFF
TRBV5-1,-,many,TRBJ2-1,CASSPGPDDEQFF
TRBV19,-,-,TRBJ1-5,CASRPTGFNQPQHF
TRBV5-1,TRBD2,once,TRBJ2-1,CASSGLDNNGQFF
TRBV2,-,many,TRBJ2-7,CASSEGGPYEQYF
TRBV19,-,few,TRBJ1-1,CASSLRGPEDTEAFF
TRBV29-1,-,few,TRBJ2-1,CSVLGSSYNEQFF
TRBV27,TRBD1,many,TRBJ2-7,CASSPGQGHYEQYF
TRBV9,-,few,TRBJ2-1,CASSVSDYNEQFF
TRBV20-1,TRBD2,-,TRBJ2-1,CSASFQRGGLYNEQFF
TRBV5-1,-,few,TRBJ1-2,CASSLDRMEGYTF